This T cell receptor beta chain is drawn from a study of blood T cells in healthy people across ages. The CDR3 is made up of 13 amino acids. Germline lookup yields CDR1 SGHRS and CDR2 YFSETQ. This clonotype occurred many times. Primers used in a second PCR of roughly 6 to 12 cycles were a sample-barcoded 5' primer and a J-beta primer mix. Via MiXCR, TCRdb re-called the 5' RACE reads, giving one row per CDR3 protein. The table records under 1,100,000 distinct CDR3 sequences, 20% to 25% of them present only once. This sample was shared with a second study, whose subject was T cells of mothers and their children. According to that study: The people who donated were a few healthy Caucasian mothers and their six children. RNA was extracted, and all of it went into cDNA synthesis at roughly 1.5 ug per 15 ul. Slightly, though not significantly, more overlap was seen in related than in unrelated mother-child pairs.

Sequencing was performed on blood. The source of this sequence is a girl aged 2-10 years in good health. The chain joins TRBV5-1 to TRBJ2-5; D possibly corresponds to TRBD1 (6 bases). The DNA matches TRBJ2-7 better at its end, which makes the J call doubtful. CDR3: CASSWDTSYEQYF. The CDR3 region has the DNA TGCGCCAGCAGCTGGGACACCTCCTACGAGCAGTACTTC.